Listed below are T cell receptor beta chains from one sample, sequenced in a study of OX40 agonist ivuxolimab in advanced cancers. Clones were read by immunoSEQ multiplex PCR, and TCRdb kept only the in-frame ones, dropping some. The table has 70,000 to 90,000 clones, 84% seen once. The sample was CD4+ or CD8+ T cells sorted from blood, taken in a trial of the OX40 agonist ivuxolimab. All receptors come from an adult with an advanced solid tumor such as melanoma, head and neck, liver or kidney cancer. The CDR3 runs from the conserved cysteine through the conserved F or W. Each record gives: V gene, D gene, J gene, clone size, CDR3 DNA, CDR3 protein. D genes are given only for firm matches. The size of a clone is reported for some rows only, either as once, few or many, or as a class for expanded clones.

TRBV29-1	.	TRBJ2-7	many	TGCAGCGGTTATATGGTCGGGGAGCAGTACTTC	CSGYMVGEQYF
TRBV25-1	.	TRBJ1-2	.	TGTGCCAGCAGTGAACTCGTCAGGGAGGACGTGGATGGCTACACCTTC	CASSELVREDVDGYTF
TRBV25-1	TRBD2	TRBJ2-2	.	TGTGCCAGCAGCGGACTAGCGGGAAAGGAGGCCGGGGAGCTGTTTTTT	CASSGLAGKEAGELFF
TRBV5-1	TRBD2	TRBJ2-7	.	TGCGCCAGCAGCTTGATCCTAGCGGGCTCCTACGAGCAGTACTTC	CASSLILAGSYEQYF
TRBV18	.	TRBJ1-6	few	TGTGCCAGCTCACACGAGTTCGGTGGGGCACCCCTCCACTTT	CASSHEFGGAPLHF
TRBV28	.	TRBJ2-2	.	TGTGCCAGCAGTTTGGCTTCTTCGAACACCGGGGAGCTGTTTTTT	CASSLASSNTGELFF
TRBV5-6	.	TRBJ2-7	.	TGTGCCAGCAGCTTGAGTTGGGGTACCTACGAGCAGTACTTC	CASSLSWGTYEQYF
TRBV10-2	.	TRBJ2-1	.	TGCGCCGGCCTACAGGGAAATGAGCAGTTCTTC	CAGLQGNEQFF
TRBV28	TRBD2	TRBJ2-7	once	TGTGCCAGCAGTTCTCAGGGACTAGCGATCTCCTACGAGCAGTACTTC	CASSSQGLAISYEQYF
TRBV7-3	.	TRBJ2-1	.	TGTGCCAGCAGCTCGGACAGCTACAATGAGCAGTTCTTC	CASSSDSYNEQFF
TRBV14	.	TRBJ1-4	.	TGTGCCAGCAGCCAAGGGCTACGTAATGAAAAACTGTTCTTT	CASSQGLRNEKLFF
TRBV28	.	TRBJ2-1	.	TGTGCCAGCAGTTTGTTCAGGAGAAATGAGCAGTTCTTC	CASSLFRRNEQFF
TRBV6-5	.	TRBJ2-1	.	TGTGCCAGCAGTTACTCGGGACGGGAGTTCTTC	CASSYSGREFF
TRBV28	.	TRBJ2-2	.	TGTGCCAGCAGTCCTACAGGGCAGCACACCGGGGAGCTGTTTTTT	CASSPTGQHTGELFF
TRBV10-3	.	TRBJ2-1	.	TGTGCCATCAGTAGAACAGGGCGCGAAAACAATGAGCAGTTCTTC	CAISRTGRENNEQFF
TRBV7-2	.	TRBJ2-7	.	TGTGCCAGCAGCTCGACCACAGGGTTCGGCGAGCAGTACTTC	CASSSTTGFGEQYF
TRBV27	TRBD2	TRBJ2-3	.	TGTGCCAGCACCCCTTTAGCGGGAGAAGTTGGAGATACGCAGTATTTT	CASTPLAGEVGDTQYF
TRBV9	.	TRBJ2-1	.	TGTGCCAGCAGCGTAGAACCCTGGAATGAGCAGTTCTTC	CASSVEPWNEQFF
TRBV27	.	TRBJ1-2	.	TGTGCCAGCAGTTTATGGGCAGACTATGGCTACACCTTC	CASSLWADYGYTF
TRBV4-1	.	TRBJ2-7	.	TGCGCCAGCAGCCAAGCTCTTGGGACAATCGGTGTCGAGCAGTACTTC	CASSQALGTIGVEQYF
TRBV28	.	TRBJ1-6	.	TGTGCCAGCAGTTTTGGGTACAGCAATTCACCCCTCCACTTT	CASSFGYSNSPLHF
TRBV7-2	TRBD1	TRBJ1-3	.	TGTGCCAGCAGCTTCGCCGACAGGGGTGAAAGGAACACCATATATTTT	CASSFADRGERNTIYF
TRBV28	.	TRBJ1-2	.	TGTGCCAGCGGCCTTCTGGGGGCGCTCGGTGATGGCTACACCTTC	CASGLLGALGDGYTF
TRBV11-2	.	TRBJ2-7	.	TGTGCCAGCAGTCGAGGACAGAGCTCCTACGAGCAGTACTTC	CASSRGQSSYEQYF
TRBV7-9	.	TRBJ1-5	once	TGTGCCAGCAGCTTAGTGGGTAATCAGCCCCAGCATTTT	CASSLVGNQPQHF
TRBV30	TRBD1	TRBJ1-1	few	TGTGCCTGGAGGACAGGGTCGAACACTGAAGCTTTCTTT	CAWRTGSNTEAFF
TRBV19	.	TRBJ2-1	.	TGTGCCAGTAGTAGACGCACAGGGTCCTACAATGAGCAGTTCTTC	CASSRRTGSYNEQFF
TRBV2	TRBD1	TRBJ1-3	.	TGTGCCAGCAGGGAAGACAGGGCTGGAAACACCATATATTTT	CASREDRAGNTIYF